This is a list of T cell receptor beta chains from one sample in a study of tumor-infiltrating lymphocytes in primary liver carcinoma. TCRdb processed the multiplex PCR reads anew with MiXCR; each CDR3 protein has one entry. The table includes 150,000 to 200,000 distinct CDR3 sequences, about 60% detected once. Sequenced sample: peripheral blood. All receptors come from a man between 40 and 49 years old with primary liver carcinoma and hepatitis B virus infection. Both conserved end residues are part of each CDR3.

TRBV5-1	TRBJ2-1	CASSLEGGRGYNEQFF
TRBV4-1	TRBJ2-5	CASSQAAVHRETQYF
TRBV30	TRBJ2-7	CAWSPGTGNEQYF
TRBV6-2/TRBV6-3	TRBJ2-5	CASSSPLRLLTLGQETQYF
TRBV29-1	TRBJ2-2	CSARAGGAKVVTGELFF
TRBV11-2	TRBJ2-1	CASSLVLNREHFF
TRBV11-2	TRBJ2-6	CASSLGRANVLTF
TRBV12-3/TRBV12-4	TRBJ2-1	CASSSPGQGNNEQFF
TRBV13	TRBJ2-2	CVSRVTGELFF
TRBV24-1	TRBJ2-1	CATSDPGRGGNEQFF
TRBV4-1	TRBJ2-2	CASSQKQGADSLWELFF
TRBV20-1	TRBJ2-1	CSATETSLFF
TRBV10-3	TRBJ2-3	CAIRGTGNSGSDTDTQYF
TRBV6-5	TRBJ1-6	CASIYSGRSYSPLHF
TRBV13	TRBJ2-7	CASSPRGGQYEQYF
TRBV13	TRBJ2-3	CASNLEGEEDTQYF
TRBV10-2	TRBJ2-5	CASSESAGLGQETQYF
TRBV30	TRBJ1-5	CAWSVWVNQPQHF
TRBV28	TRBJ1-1	CTSSFGYGDTEAFF
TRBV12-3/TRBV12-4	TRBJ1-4	CASSPNSGEKLFF
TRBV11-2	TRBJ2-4	CASSAGTPFQYF
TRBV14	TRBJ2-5	CASSQTAETQYF
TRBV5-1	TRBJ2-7	CASSLVLGGGEQYF
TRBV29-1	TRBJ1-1	CSVGQDRGTEAFF
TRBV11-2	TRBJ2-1	CASSLKILAGGSNEQFF
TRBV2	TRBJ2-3	CASSEGGDGTQYF
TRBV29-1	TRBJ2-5	CISAQETQYF
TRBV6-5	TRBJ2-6	CASSYFNSGANVLTF
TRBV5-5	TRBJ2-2	CASTTLGGGGTGELFF
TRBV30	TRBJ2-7	CAWNRGFHSYEQYF
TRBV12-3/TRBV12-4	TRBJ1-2	CVSKTGQDYGYTF
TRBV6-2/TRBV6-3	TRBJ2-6	CASSRTGAGANVLTF
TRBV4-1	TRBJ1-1	CASTFSGGTEAFF
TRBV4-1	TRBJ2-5	CASSQDSQVKTQYF
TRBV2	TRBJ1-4	CASSEVRGNEKLFF
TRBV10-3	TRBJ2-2	CATPTGTGDTGELFF
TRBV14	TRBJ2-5	CASSRRLQETQYF